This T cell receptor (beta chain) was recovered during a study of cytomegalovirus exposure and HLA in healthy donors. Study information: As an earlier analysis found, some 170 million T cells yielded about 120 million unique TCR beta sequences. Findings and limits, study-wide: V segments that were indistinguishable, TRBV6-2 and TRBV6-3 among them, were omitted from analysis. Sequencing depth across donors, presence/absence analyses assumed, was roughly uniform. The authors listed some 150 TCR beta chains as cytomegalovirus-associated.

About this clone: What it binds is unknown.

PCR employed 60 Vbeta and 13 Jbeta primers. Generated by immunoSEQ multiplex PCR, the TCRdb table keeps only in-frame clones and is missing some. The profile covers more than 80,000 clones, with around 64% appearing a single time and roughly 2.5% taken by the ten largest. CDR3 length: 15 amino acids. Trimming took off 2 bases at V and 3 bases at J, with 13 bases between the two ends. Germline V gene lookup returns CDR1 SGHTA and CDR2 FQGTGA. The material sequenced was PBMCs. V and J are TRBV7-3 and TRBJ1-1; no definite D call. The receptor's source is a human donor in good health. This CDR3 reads CASSLVAGPDTEAFF. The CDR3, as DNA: TGTGCCAGCAGCTTAGTTGCGGGCCCGGACACTGAAGCTTTCTTT.